Listed here is a single T cell receptor (beta chain). The sample comes from a study of T cell responses to AZD1222 COVID-19 vaccine. Here immunoSEQ multiplex PCR was the method, and the copy in TCRdb shows in-frame clones only, minus some. The sample lists some 150,000 clones, around 87% occurring once. The CDR3 consists of 13 residues. Germline CDR1 and CDR2: MDHEN and SYDVKM. The V end was cut by 6 bases, the J end by 5 bases, with 13 bases between. This material consisted of peripheral blood, taken 28 days after the second AZD1222 dose. The gene calls are TRBV28 and TRBJ1-2; D unresolved. This receptor was taken from an adult who received the AZD1222 COVID-19 vaccine. The DNA for the CDR3 is TGTGCCAGCAGATTTGGACGGATTTATGGCTACACCTTC. Its translation is CASRFGRIYGYTF.